This T cell receptor beta chain appears in the sequencing data of a study of PD-1 blockade in classical Hodgkin lymphoma. Turning to the study itself: Administration of nivolumab to patients was at 3 mg/kg intravenously every 2 weeks.

This clone appeared once. Time point noted: cycle 4 day 1 (C4D1), after more than five weeks of nivolumab. All patients experienced relapse after autologous stem cell transplantation, and brentuximab vedotin exposure was variable. The CD4+ T cells used were purified from thawed PBMCs through magnetic negative selection. Trimming pared 2 bases from V and 15 bases from J, leaving 29 bases between. Germline V lookup: CDR1 SGHTA, CDR2 FQGNSA. CDR3 size: 17 residues. Here immunoSEQ multiplex PCR was the method, and the copy in TCRdb shows in-frame clones only, minus some. This table holds approximately 11,000 clones, 60% to 80% found once.

The rearrangement uses TRBV7-2 and TRBJ2-1, with D tentatively TRBD2 (6 bases). Sample: CD4+ T cells from blood, taken before the fourth cycle of nivolumab. This clonotype was obtained from a human donor with classical Hodgkin lymphoma. CDR3 DNA sequence: TGTGCCAGCAGCTTACAGGCGGGGAGTGGCGGGACCCATTCTACGTTCTTC. As protein: CASSLQAGSGGTHSTFF.